This TCR beta chain was sequenced in a study of CD8+ T cells in alopecia areata. Of note for this clone: Its antigen is not known.

Documented treatment: oral pan-JAK inhibitor, 5-10 mg twice daily. General study findings and limits: Affected lesional scalp, above all in alopecia totalis/universalis, was more clonal than normal scalp. Association of baseline CD8+ expansion with response is uncertain owing to one nonresponder.

Extracted from the samples, RNA was reverse transcribed into cDNA to serve as the sequencing template. The table came from immunoSEQ multiplex PCR; TCRdb's copy has only in-frame clones and leaves some out. The sample includes some 110,000 clones, about three fifths seen only once; the top ten take roughly 30%. The V and J ends lost 5 bases and 4 bases respectively, with 17 bases between them. Germline loops: CDR1 GTSNPN, CDR2 SVGIG (reference sequence). The CDR3 sequence is 14 residues long. The sequence came from a human donor with alopecia areata. The chain has TRBV30 and TRBJ1-1, with D possibly TRBD1 on 6 matching bases. The sequencing here drew on CD8+ T cells sorted from blood, taken at week 4, from a patient treated with tofacitinib. This CDR3 reads CAWSSGQGITEAFF. CDR3 DNA: TGTGCCTGGTCATCGGGGCAGGGGATCACTGAAGCTTTCTTT.